This T cell receptor beta chain was retrieved from a study of T cells in Graves' hyperthyroidism and ophthalmopathy. From germline, CDR1 is LNHDA and CDR2 SQIVND (reference sequence). Trimming pared 7 bases from V and 6 bases from J, leaving 19 bases between. The CDR3 runs 15 residues. Researchers took RNA transcripts and amplified the TCR beta CDR3 regions from them. RT-PCR in the first round (using the HTBI primer set) targeted the TCR CDR3. TCRdb passed the multiplex PCR reads through MiXCR, listing each CDR3 protein once. This table holds around 400,000 distinct CDR3 sequences, roughly 13% found once.

V is TRBV19 and J is TRBJ1-5; D perhaps matches TRBD1 (5 bases). The sample comprised blood. This clonotype was obtained from a young woman with Graves' hyperthyroidism. CDR3 sequence (DNA): TGTGCCAGTACTATGGCGGGGGAGGGTCGTCAGCCCCAGCATTTT. Residues: CASTMAGEGRQPQHF.